The source of this T cell receptor beta chain is a study of T cell responses to AZD1222 COVID-19 vaccine. The germline CDR1 and CDR2 sequences are MGHRA and YSYEKL. After removal of 5 bases from V and 2 bases from J, the junction contained 3 bases not matched to a gene. The CDR3 spans 13 residues. TCRdb's copy holds only in-frame clones and misses some; the assay was immunoSEQ multiplex PCR. The sample lists some 130,000 clones; around nine tenths were seen once. This TCR was sampled from an adult in good health. This chain joins TRBV4-1 and TRBJ2-7, with 7 bases aligning to TRBD1. Sequenced here: peripheral blood, sampled on day 0 of AZD1222 vaccination. The CDR3 reads CASSMDRTYEQYF. CDR3 nucleotide sequence: TGCGCCAGCAGCATGGACAGGACCTACGAGCAGTACTTC.